This T cell receptor (beta chain) was identified in a study of T cell responses to AZD1222 COVID-19 vaccine. About the research overall: Pooled samples include second doses given at about 4 or 12 weeks. Study-wide points: Receipt of two AZD1222 doses was followed by a rise in Spike-specific TCR breadth and depth. Clonal diversity was possibly underestimated, and the donors were mostly white British, with more females. No repertoire was sampled before or during the peak T cell response, only after it.

Points on this clone: Its target is unknown.

TCRdb's copy holds only in-frame clones and misses some; the assay was immunoSEQ multiplex PCR. The profile shows roughly 130,000 clones, roughly nine tenths of them singletons. Germline CDR1 and CDR2: SQVTM and ANQGSEA. V gave up 7 bases and J gave up 5 bases; unmatched junction bases: 11. The length of the CDR3 is 14 residues. V gene TRBV29-1 combines with J gene TRBJ1-2; TRBD1 matches at 9 bases. The TCR comes from an adult in good health. The sequencing here drew on peripheral blood, taken on day 0 of AZD1222 vaccination. CDR3 residues: CSATPGTGSYGYTF. Written as DNA, the CDR3 is TGCAGCGCCACCCCTGGGACAGGGTCATATGGCTACACCTTC.